Shown below are 5 T cell receptor beta chains from a single sample sequenced in a study of beta chain features in type 1 diabetes. Expressed TCRB transcripts were sequenced after all isolated RNA was converted to cDNA. The repertoire was sequenced with immunoSEQ multiplex PCR; TCRdb's copy has only in-frame clones and lacks some. The data show some 160,000 clones, just over 9% seen once. Sequencing was carried out using central memory CD4+ T cells from blood. The receptors stem from a woman between 18 and 29 years old in good health.

The rearrangement uses TRBV10-3 and TRBJ2-5; 9 positions agree with TRBD2. The V and J ends lost 7 bases and 2 bases, in that order; junction bases with no gene match: 8. The CDR3 runs to 15 residues. Germline CDR1 ENHRY, CDR2 SYGVKD. The CDR3 here is CAIKASGGLQETQYF. In DNA form, the CDR3 reads TGTGCCATCAAAGCGAGCGGGGGGTTACAAGAGACCCAGTACTTC.

This chain links TRBV9 with TRBJ1-2; 9 nucleotides match TRBD1. CDR3 length: 14 residues. Germline V gene sequence: CDR1 SGDLS, CDR2 YYNGEE. V gave up 3 bases and J gave up 8 bases; unmatched junction bases: 8. The CDR3 is CASSGHTGGGGYTF. CDR3 sequence (DNA): TGTGCCAGCAGCGGCCATACAGGGGGCGGGGGCTACACCTTC.

The genes are TRBV4-1 and TRBJ1-2; D not certain. Germline CDR1 MGHRA, CDR2 YSYEKL. V gave up 1 base and J gave up 7 bases, with 10 bases separating them. This CDR3 spans 13 amino acids. The CDR3 region is CASSQAPAGGYTF. The CDR3 coding sequence is TGCGCCAGCAGCCAAGCCCCTGCGGGTGGCTACACCTTC.

This clone was observed a handful of times. The rearrangement links TRBV7-9 to TRBJ1-2, with TRBD1 matching over 10 bases. The junction had 6 bases not matched to a gene; V was cut back by 1 base and J by 7 bases. CDR3 length equals 15 residues. The germline V gene has CDR1 SEHNR and CDR2 FQNEAQ (reference sequence). The DNA for the CDR3 is TGTGCCAGCAGCTTAGTATTGACAGGGGGCGTTGGCTACACCTTC. Translating gives CASSLVLTGGVGYTF.

V and J are TRBV29-1 and TRBJ2-2, with a possible D match to TRBD2 (6 bases). The CDR3 sequence is 13 residues long. Looked up from germline, CDR1 is SQVTM and CDR2 is ANQGSEA. V was cut by 4 bases and J by 8 bases, with 14 bases left in between. CDR3 sequence: CSVGTRGAGELFF. In DNA, the CDR3 is TGCAGCGTTGGTACCCGCGGGGCAGGGGAGCTGTTTTTT.